This T cell receptor (beta chain) was captured by sequencing in a study of cytotoxic CD8 clonotypes in ibrutinib-treated CLL. The table came from immunoSEQ multiplex PCR; TCRdb's copy has only in-frame clones and leaves some out. Found here are some 140,000 clones, 79% of them singletons; the top ten hold roughly 12%. CDR3 length equals 15 residues. The V segment lost 4 bases and the J segment 6 bases; nucleotides outside the gene matches: 11. Germline CDR1 is SGHRS and CDR2 is YFSETQ. The chain is built from TRBV5-1 and TRBJ2-7; TRBD1 matches at 9 bases. The clonotype originates from a human donor with chronic lymphocytic leukemia. Sequences were derived from PBMCs, sampled after 12 months of ibrutinib treatment. The CDR3 sequence is CASSIGTGSTSEQYF. CDR3 coding DNA: TGCGCCAGCAGCATCGGGACAGGGAGTACGAGCGAGCAGTACTTC.